The rows below give T cell receptor beta chains drawn from one sample of a study of blood T cell repertoires in COVID-19. Sequencing used immunoSEQ multiplex PCR; TCRdb keeps in-frame clones, though not all of them. This sample has about 120,000 clones, with roughly 77% found just once. The sequenced sample was peripheral blood. The receptors come from a man in his sixties with active or convalescent COVID-19. Each CDR3 is given with its conserved first and last residue. A D gene is named only where the DNA matches it firmly. Not every row has a clone size; where given, it reads once, few, many or a size class.

D gene: NA
J gene: TRBJ1-1
clone size: NA
V gene: TRBV12-2
CDR3 DNA: TGTGCAACCCCCCGGGAGTTGAACACTGAAGCTTTCTTT
CDR3 protein: CATPRELNTEAFF

D gene: NA
J gene: TRBJ2-1
clone size: NA
V gene: TRBV5-1
CDR3 DNA: TGCGCCAGCAGCTTGGGGGGCGTCAATGAGCAGTTCTTC
CDR3 protein: CASSLGGVNEQFF

D gene: TRBD2
J gene: TRBJ2-2
clone size: NA
V gene: TRBV19
CDR3 DNA: TGTGCCAGTAGTCTCGGACTAGCCGGCGGGGAGCTGTTTTTT
CDR3 protein: CASSLGLAGGELFF

D gene: TRBD2
J gene: TRBJ2-7
clone size: few
V gene: TRBV27
CDR3 DNA: TGTGCCAGCAGCTTGGTACGGGGGTTCTTCGGGACTAGCGGATCCTACGAGCAGTACTTC
CDR3 protein: CASSLVRGFFGTSGSYEQYF

D gene: NA
J gene: TRBJ1-2
clone size: NA
V gene: TRBV7-9
CDR3 DNA: TGTGCCAGCAGCTTTGGCACGGGGGGAGGCTACACCTTC
CDR3 protein: CASSFGTGGGYTF

D gene: TRBD2
J gene: TRBJ2-2
clone size: NA
V gene: TRBV27
CDR3 DNA: TGTGCCAGCAGTTTCCTCATTTCGGGGGGGACCTACCCGAACACCGGGGAGCTGTTTTTT
CDR3 protein: CASSFLISGGTYPNTGELFF

D gene: TRBD2
J gene: TRBJ2-2
clone size: NA
V gene: TRBV5-1
CDR3 DNA: TGCGCCAGCAGCCCCACCCATGGGACTAGCGGGATAAGCGGGGAGCTGTTTTTT
CDR3 protein: CASSPTHGTSGISGELFF

D gene: TRBD1
J gene: TRBJ2-1
clone size: NA
V gene: TRBV9
CDR3 DNA: TGTGCCAGCAGCGGACAGGGATACAATGAGCAGTTCTTC
CDR3 protein: CASSGQGYNEQFF

D gene: NA
J gene: TRBJ1-6
clone size: once
V gene: TRBV6-5
CDR3 DNA: TGTGCCAGCAGTTACCGGCAGGGGAATTCACCCCTCCACTTT
CDR3 protein: CASSYRQGNSPLHF

D gene: TRBD2
J gene: TRBJ2-2
clone size: NA
V gene: TRBV5-1
CDR3 DNA: TGCGCCAGCAGCTTGGGAGGTTTTGCTAGCGGGATGGCCGGGGAGCTGTTTTTT
CDR3 protein: CASSLGGFASGMAGELFF

D gene: TRBD1
J gene: TRBJ1-6
clone size: NA
V gene: TRBV27
CDR3 DNA: TGTGCCAGCAGTGTCCCCGGACAGGGGGCCCTCCTAAATTCACCCCTCCACTTT
CDR3 protein: CASSVPGQGALLNSPLHF

D gene: TRBD2
J gene: TRBJ2-7
clone size: NA
V gene: TRBV20-1
CDR3 DNA: TGCAGTGCTAGTACCGGACTAGAGTCCCTCGAGCAGTACTTC
CDR3 protein: CSASTGLESLEQYF

D gene: TRBD1
J gene: TRBJ1-1
clone size: NA
V gene: TRBV11-2
CDR3 DNA: TGTGCCAGCAGCTTGAGGGGGCGGAGGAACACTGAAGCTTTCTTT
CDR3 protein: CASSLRGRRNTEAFF

D gene: NA
J gene: TRBJ1-4
clone size: NA
V gene: TRBV4-3
CDR3 DNA: TGCGCCAGCAGCCCTGGCGACAGAGCTAATGAAAAACTGTTTTTT
CDR3 protein: CASSPGDRANEKLFF

D gene: NA
J gene: TRBJ1-2
clone size: NA
V gene: TRBV9
CDR3 DNA: TGTGCCAGCAGCGTAGATTCCGGGGGCGGGAGGGGAGGCTACACCTTC
CDR3 protein: CASSVDSGGGRGGYTF

D gene: TRBD1
J gene: TRBJ2-7
clone size: NA
V gene: TRBV7-2
CDR3 DNA: TGTGCCAGCAGCTCCCGGGACAGGTCCCGGTCGGGTCAACGCTACGAGCAGTACTTC
CDR3 protein: CASSSRDRSRSGQRYEQYF

D gene: NA
J gene: TRBJ2-7
clone size: once
V gene: TRBV11-2
CDR3 DNA: TGTGCCAGCGCCTGGGGTGACAGCTCCTACGAGCAGTACTTC
CDR3 protein: CASAWGDSSYEQYF

D gene: TRBD2
J gene: TRBJ2-3
clone size: NA
V gene: TRBV24-1
CDR3 DNA: TGTGCCACCAGTGAACCCGGACTAGCGGGAGTGGATACGCAGTATTTT
CDR3 protein: CATSEPGLAGVDTQYF

D gene: TRBD2
J gene: TRBJ2-1
clone size: NA
V gene: TRBV2
CDR3 DNA: TGTGCCAGCAGTGCGGGGACTAGCGGGAGGGGATGGGTAAGTGATGAGCAGTTCTTC
CDR3 protein: CASSAGTSGRGWVSDEQFF

D gene: TRBD2
J gene: TRBJ2-7
clone size: NA
V gene: TRBV5-1
CDR3 DNA: TGCGCCAGCAGCACGGGACTAGCGGGAGGGTACGAGCAGTACTTC
CDR3 protein: CASSTGLAGGYEQYF